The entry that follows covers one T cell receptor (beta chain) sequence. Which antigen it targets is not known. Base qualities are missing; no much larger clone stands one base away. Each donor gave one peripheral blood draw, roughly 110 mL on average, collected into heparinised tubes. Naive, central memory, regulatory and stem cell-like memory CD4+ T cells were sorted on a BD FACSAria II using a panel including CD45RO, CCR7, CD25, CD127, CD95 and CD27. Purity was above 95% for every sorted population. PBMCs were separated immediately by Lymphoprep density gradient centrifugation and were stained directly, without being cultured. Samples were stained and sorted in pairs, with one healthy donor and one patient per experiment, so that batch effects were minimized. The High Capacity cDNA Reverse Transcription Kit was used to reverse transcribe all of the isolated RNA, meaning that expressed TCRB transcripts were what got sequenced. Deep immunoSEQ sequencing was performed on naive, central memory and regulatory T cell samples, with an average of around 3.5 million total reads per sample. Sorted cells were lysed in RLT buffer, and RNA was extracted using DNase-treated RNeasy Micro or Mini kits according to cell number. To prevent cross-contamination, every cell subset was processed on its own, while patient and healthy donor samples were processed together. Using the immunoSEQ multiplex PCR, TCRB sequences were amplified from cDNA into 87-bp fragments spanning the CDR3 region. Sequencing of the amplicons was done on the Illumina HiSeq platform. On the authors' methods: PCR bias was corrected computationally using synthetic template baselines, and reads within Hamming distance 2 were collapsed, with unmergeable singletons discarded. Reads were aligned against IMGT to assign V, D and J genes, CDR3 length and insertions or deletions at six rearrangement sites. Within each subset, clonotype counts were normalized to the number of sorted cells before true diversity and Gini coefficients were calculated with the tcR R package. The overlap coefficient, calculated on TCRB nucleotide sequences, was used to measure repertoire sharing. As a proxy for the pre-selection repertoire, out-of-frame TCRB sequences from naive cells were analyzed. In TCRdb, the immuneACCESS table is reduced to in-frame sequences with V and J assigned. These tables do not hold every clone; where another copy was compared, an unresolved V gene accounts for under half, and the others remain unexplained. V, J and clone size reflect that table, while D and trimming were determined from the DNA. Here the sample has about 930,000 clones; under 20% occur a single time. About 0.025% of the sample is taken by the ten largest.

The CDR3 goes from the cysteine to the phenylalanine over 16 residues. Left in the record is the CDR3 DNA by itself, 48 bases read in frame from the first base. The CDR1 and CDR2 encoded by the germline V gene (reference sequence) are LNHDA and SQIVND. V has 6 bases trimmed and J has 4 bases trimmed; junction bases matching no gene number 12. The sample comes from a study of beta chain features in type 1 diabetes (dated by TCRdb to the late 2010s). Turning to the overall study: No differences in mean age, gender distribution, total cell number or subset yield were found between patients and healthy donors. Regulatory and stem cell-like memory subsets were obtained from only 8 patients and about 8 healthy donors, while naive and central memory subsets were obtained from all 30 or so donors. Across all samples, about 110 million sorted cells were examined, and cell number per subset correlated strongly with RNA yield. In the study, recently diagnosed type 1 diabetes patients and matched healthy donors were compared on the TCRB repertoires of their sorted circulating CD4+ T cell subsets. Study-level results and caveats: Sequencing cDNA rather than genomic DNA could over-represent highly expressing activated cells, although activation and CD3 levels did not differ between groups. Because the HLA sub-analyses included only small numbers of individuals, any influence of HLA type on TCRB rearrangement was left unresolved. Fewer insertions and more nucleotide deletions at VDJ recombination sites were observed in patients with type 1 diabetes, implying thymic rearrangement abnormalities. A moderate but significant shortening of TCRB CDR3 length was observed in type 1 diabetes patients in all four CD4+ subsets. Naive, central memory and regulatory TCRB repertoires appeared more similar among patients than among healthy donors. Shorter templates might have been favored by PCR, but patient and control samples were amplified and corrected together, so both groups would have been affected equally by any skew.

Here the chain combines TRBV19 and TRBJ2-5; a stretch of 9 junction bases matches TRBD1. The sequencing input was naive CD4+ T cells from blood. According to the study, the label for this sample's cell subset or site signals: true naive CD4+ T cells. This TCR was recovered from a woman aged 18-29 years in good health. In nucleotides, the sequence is TGTGCCAGTAGCCTCATGGGACAGGGAGGAGGAGAGACCCAGTACTTC. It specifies CASSLMGQGGGETQYF.